In its sample, the clone carrying this T cell receptor beta chain was seen a few times. These data are taken from a study of blood T cells in healthy people across ages. A sample-barcoded 5' primer and a J-beta primer mix were used in a second PCR of about 7 to 12 cycles. In TCRdb, the 5' RACE reads were re-called with MiXCR into one record per CDR3 protein. This table has around 1,000,000 distinct CDR3 sequences, roughly a quarter appearing once. The data were also submitted as part of a second study, on T cells of mothers and their children.

The receptor was derived from a girl aged 2-10 years in good health. The sample taken for sequencing was blood.

Written as DNA, the CDR3 is TGTGCCAGCAGTTATGTTACAGGGAACGGAATTTCTGGAAACACCATATATTTT. Protein: CASSYVTGNGISGNTIYF. This chain links TRBV28 with TRBJ1-3; D is possibly TRBD1 (6 bases). The CDR3 loop spans 18 amino acids. Germline lookup yields CDR1 MDHEN and CDR2 SYDVKM. V gave up 4 bases and J gave up 1 base, with 20 bases separating them.